This T cell receptor beta chain was documented in a study of blood T cell repertoires in COVID-19. Profiling relied on immunoSEQ multiplex PCR, and the TCRdb table lists in-frame clones only, not all of them. The sample gives 280,000 or so clones, around nine tenths of which show up once; over 6% is in the top ten. V shed 7 bases and J 5 bases; nucleotides not matched to a gene: 9. This CDR3 region has 14 residues. The V gene's germline CDR1 is MDHEN and CDR2 SYDVKM. Recruitment covered about 26 US areas and drew participants whose ages spanned roughly 18 to 95 years. Categorization into cohorts depended on clinical history that participants reported. Among Cohort 3 donors, those recovered had two negative PCRs, clearance, or symptom resolution.

This TCR came from a woman aged 40-49 years who had recovered from COVID-19. This chain connects TRBV28 to TRBJ1-2; 8 nucleotides match TRBD1. The material sequenced was PBMCs or T cells enriched from blood (not recorded which). CDR3 nucleotide sequence: TGTGCCAGCACCGGACAGGGAATATATTATGGCTACACCTTC. It codes for CASTGQGIYYGYTF.